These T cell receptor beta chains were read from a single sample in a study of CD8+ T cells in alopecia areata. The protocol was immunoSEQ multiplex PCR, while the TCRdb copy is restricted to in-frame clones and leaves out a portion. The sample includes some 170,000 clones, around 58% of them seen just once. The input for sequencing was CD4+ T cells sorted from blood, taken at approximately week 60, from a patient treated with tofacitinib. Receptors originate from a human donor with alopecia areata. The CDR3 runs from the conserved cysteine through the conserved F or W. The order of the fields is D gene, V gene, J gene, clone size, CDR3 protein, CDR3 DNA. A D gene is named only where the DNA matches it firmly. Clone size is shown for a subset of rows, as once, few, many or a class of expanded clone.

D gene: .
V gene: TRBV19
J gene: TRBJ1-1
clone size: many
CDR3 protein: CASSSGRGGGAFF
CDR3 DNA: TGTGCCAGTAGTTCAGGACGTGGAGGGGGAGCTTTCTTT

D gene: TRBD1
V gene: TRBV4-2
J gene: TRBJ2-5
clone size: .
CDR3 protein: CASSQDPGQYQETQYF
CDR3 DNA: TGTGCCAGCAGCCAAGATCCGGGACAGTACCAAGAGACCCAGTACTTC

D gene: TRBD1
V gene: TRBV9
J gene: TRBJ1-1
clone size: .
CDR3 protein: CASSPRIGTGNTEAFF
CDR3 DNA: TGTGCCAGCAGCCCTCGTATCGGGACAGGGAACACTGAAGCTTTCTTT

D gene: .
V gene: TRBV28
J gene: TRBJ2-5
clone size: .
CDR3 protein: CASRLGGVRETQYF
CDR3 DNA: TGTGCCAGCAGGTTAGGAGGGGTGCGAGAGACCCAGTACTTC

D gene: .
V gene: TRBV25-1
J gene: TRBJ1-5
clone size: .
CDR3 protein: CASSDTGPQPQHF
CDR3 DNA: TGTGCCAGCAGTGATACAGGTCCCCAGCCCCAGCATTTT

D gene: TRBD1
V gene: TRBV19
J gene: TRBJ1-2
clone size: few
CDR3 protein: CASRWTGGGGYTF
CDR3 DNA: TGTGCCAGTCGCTGGACAGGGGGCGGTGGCTACACCTTC

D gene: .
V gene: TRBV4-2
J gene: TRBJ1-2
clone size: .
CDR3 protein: CASSQALQSPDGYTF
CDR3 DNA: TGTGCCAGCAGCCAAGCCCTACAGAGTCCCGATGGCTACACCTTC

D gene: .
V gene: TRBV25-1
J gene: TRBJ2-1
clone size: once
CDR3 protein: CASSEWGMGGGRYNEQFF
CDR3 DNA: TGTGCCAGCAGTGAATGGGGTATGGGCGGGGGCCGATACAATGAGCAGTTCTTC

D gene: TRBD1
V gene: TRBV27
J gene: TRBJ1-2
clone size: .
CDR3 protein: CASKFTNRGEGYTF
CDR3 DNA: TGTGCCAGCAAGTTTACTAACAGGGGTGAAGGCTACACCTTC

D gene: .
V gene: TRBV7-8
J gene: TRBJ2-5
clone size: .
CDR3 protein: CASSQNRRGTQETQYF
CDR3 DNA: TGTGCCAGCAGCCAAAACCGCCGGGGAACCCAAGAGACCCAGTACTTC

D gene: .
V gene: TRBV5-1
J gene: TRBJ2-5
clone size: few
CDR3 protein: CASSPPVGDVGETQYF
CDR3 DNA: TGCGCCAGCAGCCCCCCGGTGGGGGACGTGGGAGAGACCCAGTACTTC

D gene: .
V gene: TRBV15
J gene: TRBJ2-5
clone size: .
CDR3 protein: CATSRGTGMETQYF
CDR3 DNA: TGTGCCACCAGCAGAGGGACGGGTATGGAGACCCAGTACTTC

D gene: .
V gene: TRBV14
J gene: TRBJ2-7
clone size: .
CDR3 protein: CASSQLIDSYEQYF
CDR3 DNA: TGTGCCAGCAGCCAACTAATCGACTCCTACGAGCAGTACTTC

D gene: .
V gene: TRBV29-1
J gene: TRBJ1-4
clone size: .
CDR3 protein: CSVVVAQGEKLFF
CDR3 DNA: TGCAGCGTTGTAGTGGCTCAGGGTGAAAAACTGTTTTTT

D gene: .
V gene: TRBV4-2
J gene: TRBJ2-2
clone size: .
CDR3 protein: CASSQVDSAVTGELFF
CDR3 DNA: TGTGCCAGCAGCCAAGTGGATAGTGCGGTCACCGGGGAGCTGTTTTTT

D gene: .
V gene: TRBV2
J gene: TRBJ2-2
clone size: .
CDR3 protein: CASNPATTGELFF
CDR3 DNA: TGTGCCAGCAATCCAGCCACGACCGGGGAGCTGTTTTTT

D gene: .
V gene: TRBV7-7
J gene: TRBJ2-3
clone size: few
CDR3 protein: CASSLAPQHGDTQYF
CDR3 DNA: TGTGCCAGCAGCTTAGCCCCCCAACACGGAGATACGCAGTATTTT

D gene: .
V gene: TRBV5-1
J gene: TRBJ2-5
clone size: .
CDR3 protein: CASSIGVRGTQYF
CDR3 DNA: TGCGCCAGCAGCATCGGCGTGAGGGGGACCCAGTACTTC

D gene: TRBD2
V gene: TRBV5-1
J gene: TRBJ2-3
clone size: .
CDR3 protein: CASSFRGDTDTQYF
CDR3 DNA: TGCGCCAGCAGCTTCCGGGGGGACACAGATACGCAGTATTTT

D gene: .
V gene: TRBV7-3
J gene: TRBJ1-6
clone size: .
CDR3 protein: CASSIRQNSPLHF
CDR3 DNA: TGTGCCAGCAGCATAAGACAGAATTCACCCCTCCACTTT

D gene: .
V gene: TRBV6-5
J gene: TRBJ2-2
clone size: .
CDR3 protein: CASSPITAGELFF
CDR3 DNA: TGTGCCAGCAGCCCGATTACCGCCGGGGAGCTGTTTTTT

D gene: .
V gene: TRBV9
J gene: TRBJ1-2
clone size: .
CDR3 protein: CASSVVRDLGYTF
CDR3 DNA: TGTGCCAGCAGCGTAGTTAGGGATCTTGGCTACACCTTC

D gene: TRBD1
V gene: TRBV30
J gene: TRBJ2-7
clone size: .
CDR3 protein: CAWDRGEWTYEQYF
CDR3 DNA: TGTGCCTGGGACAGGGGCGAGTGGACCTACGAGCAGTACTTC

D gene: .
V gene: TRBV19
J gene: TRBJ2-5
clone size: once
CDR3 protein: CASSRGGETQYF
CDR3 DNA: TGTGCCAGTAGCCGGGGCGGGGAGACCCAGTACTTC

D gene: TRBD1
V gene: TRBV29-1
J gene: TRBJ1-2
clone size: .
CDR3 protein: CSAAGTGSYGYTF
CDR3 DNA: TGCAGCGCAGCCGGGACAGGGTCCTATGGCTACACCTTC

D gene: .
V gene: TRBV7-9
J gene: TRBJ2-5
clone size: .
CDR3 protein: CASSQGPLGQYF
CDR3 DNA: TGTGCCAGCAGCCAGGGCCCCCTTGGCCAGTACTTC

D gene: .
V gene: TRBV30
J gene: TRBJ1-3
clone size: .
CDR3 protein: CAWSVSGGGNTIYF
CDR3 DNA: TGTGCCTGGAGTGTCTCTGGGGGCGGAAACACCATATATTTT

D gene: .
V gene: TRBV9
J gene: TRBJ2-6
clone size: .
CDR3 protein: CASSAEGQMNSGANVLTF
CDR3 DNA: TGTGCCAGCAGCGCGGAGGGTCAGATGAACTCTGGGGCCAACGTCCTGACTTTC

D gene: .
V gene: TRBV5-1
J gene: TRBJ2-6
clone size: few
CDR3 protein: CASSLGSGANVLTF
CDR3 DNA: TGCGCCAGCAGCTTGGGTTCTGGGGCCAACGTCCTGACTTTC

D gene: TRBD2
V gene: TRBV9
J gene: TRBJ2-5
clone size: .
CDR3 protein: CASSLSSGGRIQETQYF
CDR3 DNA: TGTGCCAGCAGCCTATCTAGCGGGGGGCGAATCCAAGAGACCCAGTACTTC

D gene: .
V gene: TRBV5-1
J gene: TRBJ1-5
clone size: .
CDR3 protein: CASSLEGQGLQPQHF
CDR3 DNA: TGCGCCAGCAGCTTGGAGGGACAAGGACTTCAGCCCCAGCATTTT

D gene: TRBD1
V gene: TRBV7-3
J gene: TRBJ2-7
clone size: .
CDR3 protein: CASSLTGTGRYEQYF
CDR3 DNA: TGTGCCAGCAGCTTAACCGGGACAGGGCGCTACGAGCAGTACTTC

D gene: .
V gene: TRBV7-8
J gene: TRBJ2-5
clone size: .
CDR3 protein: CASSYRSNQETQYF
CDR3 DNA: TGTGCCAGCAGCTACCGGTCCAACCAAGAGACCCAGTACTTC

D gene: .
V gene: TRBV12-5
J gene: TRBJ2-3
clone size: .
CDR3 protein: CASTARDTQYF
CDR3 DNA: TGTGCTAGTACGGCCCGGGATACGCAGTATTTT

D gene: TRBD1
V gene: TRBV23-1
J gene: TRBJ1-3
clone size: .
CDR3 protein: CASSQSSSRGLMPSGNTIYF
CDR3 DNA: TGCGCCAGCAGTCAATCGAGTAGCAGGGGGCTGATGCCCTCTGGAAACACCATATATTTT

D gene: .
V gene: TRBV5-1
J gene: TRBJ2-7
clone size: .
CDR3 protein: CASSFNSGPYEQYF
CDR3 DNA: TGCGCCAGCAGCTTCAATAGCGGACCCTACGAGCAGTACTTC

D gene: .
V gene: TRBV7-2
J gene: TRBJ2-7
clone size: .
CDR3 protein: CASSPVWGLNEQYF
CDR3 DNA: TGTGCCAGCAGCCCGGTCTGGGGGCTCAACGAGCAGTACTTC

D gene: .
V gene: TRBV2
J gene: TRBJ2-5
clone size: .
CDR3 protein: CASSVRRGETQYF
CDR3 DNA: TGTGCCAGCAGTGTCCGTCGCGGAGAGACCCAGTACTTC

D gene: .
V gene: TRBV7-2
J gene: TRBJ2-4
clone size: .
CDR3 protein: CASSLLRQKNIQYF
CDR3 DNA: TGTGCCAGCAGCTTATTGAGACAGAAAAACATTCAGTACTTC

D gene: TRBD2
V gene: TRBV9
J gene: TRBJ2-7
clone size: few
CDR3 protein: CASSLTSGGAYGEQYF
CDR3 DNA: TGTGCCAGCAGCTTAACTAGCGGGGGGGCCTATGGCGAGCAGTACTTC

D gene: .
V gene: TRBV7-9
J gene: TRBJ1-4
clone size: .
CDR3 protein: CASSGGTSAANEKLFF
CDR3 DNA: TGTGCCAGCAGCGGGGGGACTTCCGCGGCTAATGAAAAACTGTTTTTT

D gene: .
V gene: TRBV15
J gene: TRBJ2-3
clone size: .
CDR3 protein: CATSREGEPTDTQYF
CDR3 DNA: TGTGCCACCAGCAGGGAGGGGGAGCCCACAGATACGCAGTATTTT

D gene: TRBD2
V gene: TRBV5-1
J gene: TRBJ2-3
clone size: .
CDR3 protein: CASSPWTSGTDTQYF
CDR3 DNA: TGCGCCAGCAGCCCCTGGACTAGCGGTACAGATACGCAGTATTTT

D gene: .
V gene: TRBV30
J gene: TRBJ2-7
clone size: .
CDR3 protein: CAWAPDSYEQYF
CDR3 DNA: TGTGCCTGGGCGCCGGACAGCTACGAGCAGTACTTC

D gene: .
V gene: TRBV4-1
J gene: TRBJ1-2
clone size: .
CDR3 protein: CASSQDSSRAGANYGYTF
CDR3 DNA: TGCGCCAGCAGCCAAGATTCATCGCGGGCAGGGGCCAACTATGGCTACACCTTC

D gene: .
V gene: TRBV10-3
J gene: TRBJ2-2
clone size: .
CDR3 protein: CAIRTRDSNTGELFF
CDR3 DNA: TGTGCCATCAGGACGCGGGACTCGAACACCGGGGAGCTGTTTTTT

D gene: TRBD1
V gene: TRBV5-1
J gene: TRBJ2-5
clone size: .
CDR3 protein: CASSGGTGLETQYF
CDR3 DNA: TGCGCCAGCAGCGGGGGGACAGGATTGGAGACCCAGTACTTC